These 17 T cell receptor beta chains were sequenced from one sample in a study of CD8+ T cells in alopecia areata. Isolated RNA was reverse transcribed into cDNA used as the sequencing template. Generated by immunoSEQ multiplex PCR, the TCRdb table keeps only in-frame clones and is missing some. The profile shows about 160,000 clones, 50% to 70% of them singletons. Noted treatment: oral pan-JAK inhibitor, 5-10 mg twice daily. The sample consisted of CD4+ T cells sorted from blood, taken at week 4, from a patient treated with tofacitinib. The origin of the receptors is a human donor with alopecia areata.

J is TRBJ1-2 and V is TRBV4-1; D is possibly TRBD1 (5 bases). V lost 3 bases to trimming and J lost 8 bases, with 28 bases between them. This CDR3 spans 18 amino acids. Germline-derived CDR1 and CDR2 are MGHRA and YSYEKL. CDR3 sequence: CASSQYLSQGGIVGGYTF. The DNA for the CDR3 is TGCGCCAGCAGCCAGTACCTATCGCAGGGCGGAATCGTAGGCGGCTACACCTTC.

This clone was seen a few times. J is TRBJ2-5 and V is TRBV15; 10 bases align to TRBD2. The germline gives CDR1 LNHNV, CDR2 YYDKDF (reference sequence). Trimming took 6 bases from V and 5 from J; bases not matched to a gene: 6. CDR3 length: 14 residues. The CDR3 bases are TGTGCCACCAGGGTAGCGGGGGGCCCGGAGACCCAGTACTTC. It codes for CATRVAGGPETQYF.

This chain joins TRBV13 and TRBJ2-7, with D perhaps matching TRBD2 (6 bases). CDR3 size: 16 residues. V was cut by 5 bases and J by 0 bases, with 17 bases left in between. Germline V gives CDR1 PRHDT, CDR2 FYEKMQ (reference sequence). In DNA, the CDR3 is TGTGCCAGCAGCCCACAAAGGAGGGAAAACTCCTACGAGCAGTACTTC. It specifies CASSPQRRENSYEQYF.

This clone has a handful of counts. V is TRBV4-3 and J is TRBJ1-2, with 8 bases aligning to TRBD1. Germline V gene sequence: CDR1 LGHNA, CDR2 YSLEER. The V gene end was trimmed by 0 bases and the J gene end by 8 bases; junction bases not matched to a gene: 8. This CDR3 has 15 residues. The CDR3 sequence: CASSQDGDRSGGYTF. In nucleotides, the CDR3 is TGCGCCAGCAGCCAAGACGGGGACAGGTCTGGCGGCTACACCTTC.

The chain combines TRBV30 with TRBJ1-2, with D maybe TRBD1 (6 bases). The CDR3 extends over 14 amino acids. V shed 2 bases and J shed 3 bases, with 13 bases lying between them. The germline V gene encodes CDR1 GTSNPN and CDR2 SVGIG (reference sequence). CDR3 amino acids: CAWSTHRAHYGYTF. CDR3 in DNA: TGTGCCTGGAGTACCCACAGGGCGCACTATGGCTACACCTTC.

This sequence joins TRBV4-2 and TRBJ2-2; D not resolved. Trimming took off 1 base at V and 3 bases at J, with 18 bases between the two ends. CDR1 is LGHNA and CDR2 is YNFKEQ in the germline V gene. CDR3 size: 18 residues. CDR3 nucleotides: TGTGCCAGCAGCCAAGGTCTGCAAGGCTCAGGAGACACCGGGGAGCTGTTTTTT. It codes for CASSQGLQGSGDTGELFF.

The rearrangement uses TRBV30 and TRBJ2-1, with TRBD2 as a possible D gene (5 bases). Looked up from germline, CDR1 is GTSNPN and CDR2 is SVGIG (reference sequence). The CDR3 covers 15 residues. V lost 7 bases to trimming and J lost 0 bases, with 16 bases between them. For the CDR3, the DNA is TGTGCCTACCACAGCGGCTCCGGCTCCTACAATGAGCAGTTCTTC. Residues: CAYHSGSGSYNEQFF.

This rearrangement joins TRBV5-1 to TRBJ2-3; 7 positions agree with TRBD2. There are 16 residues in the CDR3. Trimming cost V 0 bases and J 0 bases; bases outside gene matches: 4. Per germline, CDR1 SGHRS and CDR2 YFSETQ. CDR3 DNA: TGCGCCAGCAGCTTGGGGCTAGCGGAGAGCACAGATACGCAGTATTTT. Its protein product is CASSLGLAESTDTQYF.

This clone was seen once. V usage is TRBV30 and J usage is TRBJ2-3, with 7 positions matching TRBD1. The CDR3 runs to 13 residues. CDR1 GTSNPN and CDR2 SVGIG come from the germline V gene (reference sequence). Unmatched junction bases numbered 8, after V lost 8 bases and J lost 3 bases. The CDR3 nucleotides read TGTGCCAACCGGGACAGAGGTACAGATACGCAGTATTTT. This encodes CANRDRGTDTQYF.

The chain joins TRBV29-1 to TRBJ2-2; 8 bases are a match to TRBD1. V lost 5 bases, J lost 1 base, and 3 bases stayed unmatched. The CDR3 sequence is 14 residues long. Germline V CDR1 and CDR2: SQVTM, ANQGSEA. The CDR3 sequence: CSVSGQVNTGELFF. CDR3 DNA: TGCAGCGTTTCGGGACAGGTGAACACCGGGGAGCTGTTTTTT.

A few counts support this clone. V is TRBV7-3 and J is TRBJ2-2, with D perhaps matching TRBD2 (5 bases). V dropped 4 bases and J dropped 4 bases, with 10 bases sitting between them. The germline V gene has CDR1 SGHTA and CDR2 FQGTGA. CDR3 length: 14 amino acids. CDR3 loop: CASSSGGSTGELFF. The CDR3 bases are TGTGCCAGCAGCTCCGGTGGGAGCACCGGGGAGCTGTTTTTT.

In DNA form, the CDR3 reads TGCGCCAGCACCCCGACTAGCAACGGCAATGAGCAGTTCTTC. Residues: CASTPTSNGNEQFF. The chain has TRBV5-1 and TRBJ2-1; 7 positions agree with TRBD2. Losses at the gene ends were 6 bases for V and 6 bases for J; bases not matched to a gene: 9. CDR3 length: 14 amino acids. Germline V gives CDR1 SGHRS, CDR2 YFSETQ. The variable domain in full, with the rest retrieved from reference TRBV5-1 and TRBJ2-1, is KAGVTQTPRYLIKTRGQQVTLSCSPISGHRSVSWYQQTPGQGLQFLFEYFSETQRNKGNFPGRFSGRQFSNSRSEMNVSTLELGDSALYLCASTPTSNGNEQFFGPGTRLTVL.

This chain connects TRBV27 to TRBJ2-5; D tentatively fits TRBD1 or TRBD2 (6 bases each). Germline V gene sequence: CDR1 MNHEY, CDR2 SMNVEV (reference sequence). The V and J ends lost 6 bases and 5 bases respectively, with 19 bases between them. This CDR3 spans 15 amino acids. The CDR3 sequence is CASRPTGRNGETQYF. The CDR3 DNA is TGTGCCAGCAGGCCAACAGGGAGGAACGGGGAGACCCAGTACTTC.

V usage is TRBV30 and J usage is TRBJ2-5; 10 positions match TRBD1. The CDR3 totals 13 residues. The ends lost 1 base at V and 5 bases at J; junction bases unmatched: 1. Germline values: CDR1 GTSNPN, CDR2 SVGIG (reference sequence). The CDR3 DNA reads TGTGCCTGGAGTGGGACAGGGGGGGAGACCCAGTACTTC. It specifies CAWSGTGGETQYF.

This clone showed up just a few times. This same CDR3 is encoded by further DNA sequences in the sample. CDR3 DNA: TGTGCCTGGAGTGTCCGGCAGAGAGAGACCCAGTACTTC. Protein sequence: CAWSVRQRETQYF. J is TRBJ2-5 and V is TRBV30; D uncertain. Trimming took off 0 bases at V and 4 bases at J, with 9 bases between the two ends. Germline loops: CDR1 GTSNPN, CDR2 SVGIG (reference sequence). The CDR3 runs 13 residues. The whole variable domain, filled in from reference TRBV30 and TRBJ2-5, reads SQTIHQWPATLVQPVGSPLSLECTVEGTSNPNLYWYRQAAGRGLQLLFYSVGIGQISSEVPQNLSASRPQDRQFILSSKKLLLSDSGFYLCAWSVRQRETQYFGPGTRLLVL.

The V gene is TRBV30, the J gene TRBJ1-2; D possibly corresponds to TRBD1 (6 bases). The CDR3 runs to 14 residues. The germline gives CDR1 GTSNPN, CDR2 SVGIG (reference sequence). The chain's CDR3 is CGARSGQTNYGYTF. The CDR3 nucleotides are TGTGGGGCCAGGTCAGGACAGACTAACTATGGCTACACCTTC.

The chain employs TRBV7-2 and TRBJ2-1; no clear D. CDR1 SGHTA and CDR2 FQGNSA come from the germline V gene. The V end lost 4 bases, the J end lost 10 bases, and 14 bases lay between the germline ends. This CDR3 region has 13 residues. The chain's CDR3 is CASSSVPGWEQFF. For the CDR3, the DNA is TGTGCCAGCAGCTCGGTCCCGGGTTGGGAGCAGTTCTTC. Full variable domain (missing parts from reference TRBV7-2 and TRBJ2-1): GAGVSQSPSNKVTEKGKDVELRCDPISGHTALYWYRQSLGQGLEFLIYFQGNSAPDKSGLPSDRFSAERTGGSVSTLTIQRTQQEDSAVYLCASSSVPGWEQFFGPGTRLTVL.